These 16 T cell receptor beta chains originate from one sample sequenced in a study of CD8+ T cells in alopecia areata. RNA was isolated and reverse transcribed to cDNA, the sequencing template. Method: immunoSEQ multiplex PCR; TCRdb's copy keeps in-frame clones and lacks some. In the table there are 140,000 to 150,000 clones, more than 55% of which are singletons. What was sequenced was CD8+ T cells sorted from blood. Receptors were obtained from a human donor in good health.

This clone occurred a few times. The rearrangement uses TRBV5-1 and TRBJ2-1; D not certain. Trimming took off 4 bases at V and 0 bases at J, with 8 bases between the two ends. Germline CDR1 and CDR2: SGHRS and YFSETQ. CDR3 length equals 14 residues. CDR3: CASSILSSYNEQFF. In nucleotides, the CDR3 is TGCGCCAGCAGCATCCTCAGCTCCTACAATGAGCAGTTCTTC.

CDR3 bases: TGTGCCAGCAGCGTGTGGCCAGACTTGAACACCGGGGAGCTGTTTTTT. Translated, it gives CASSVWPDLNTGELFF. V is TRBV9 and J is TRBJ2-2; D is uncertain. The germline V gene encodes CDR1 SGDLS and CDR2 YYNGEE. The CDR3 totals 16 residues. The ends were cut back, 2 bases at V and 1 base at J, with 12 bases in the middle.

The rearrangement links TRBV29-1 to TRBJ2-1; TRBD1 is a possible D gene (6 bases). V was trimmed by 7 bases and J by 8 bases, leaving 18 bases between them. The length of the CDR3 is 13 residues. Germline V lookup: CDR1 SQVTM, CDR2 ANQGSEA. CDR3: CSARTDSNYEQFF. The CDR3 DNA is TGCAGCGCAAGGACAGACAGCAATTATGAGCAGTTCTTC.

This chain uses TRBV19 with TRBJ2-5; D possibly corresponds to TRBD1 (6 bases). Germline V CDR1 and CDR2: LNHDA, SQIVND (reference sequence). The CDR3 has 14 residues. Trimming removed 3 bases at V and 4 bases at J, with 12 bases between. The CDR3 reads CASSIRGQLETQYF. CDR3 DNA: TGTGCCAGTAGTATTCGAGGACAGTTAGAGACCCAGTACTTC.

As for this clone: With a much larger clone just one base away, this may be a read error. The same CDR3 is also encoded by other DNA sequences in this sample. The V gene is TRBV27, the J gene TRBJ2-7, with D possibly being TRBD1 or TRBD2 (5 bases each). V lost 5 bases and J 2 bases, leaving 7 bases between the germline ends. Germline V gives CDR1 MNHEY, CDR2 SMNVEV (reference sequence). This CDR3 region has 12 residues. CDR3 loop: CASSGGTYEQYF. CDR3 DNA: TGTGCCAGCAGTGGGGGTACCTACGAGCAGTACTTC.

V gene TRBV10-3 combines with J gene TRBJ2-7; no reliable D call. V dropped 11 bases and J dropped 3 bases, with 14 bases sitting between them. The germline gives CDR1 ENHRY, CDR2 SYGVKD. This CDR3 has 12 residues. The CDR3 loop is CAYAGDNYEQYF. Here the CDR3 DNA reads TGTGCCTACGCCGGCGACAACTACGAGCAGTACTTC.

The CDR3: CSVDVRAGYTF. The CDR3 region has the DNA TGCAGCGTTGATGTCCGGGCTGGCTACACCTTC. This chain joins TRBV29-1 and TRBJ1-2; D unresolved. Germline loops: CDR1 SQVTM, CDR2 ANQGSEA. The germline V and J ends were trimmed by 3 bases and 7 bases, with 9 bases remaining between them. The CDR3 is 11 residues long.

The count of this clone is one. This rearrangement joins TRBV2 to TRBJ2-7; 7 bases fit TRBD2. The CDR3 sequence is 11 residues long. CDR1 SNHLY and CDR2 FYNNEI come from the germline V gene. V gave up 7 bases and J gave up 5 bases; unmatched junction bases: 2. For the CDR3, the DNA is TGTGCCAGCACGGGAGGTCACGAGCAGTACTTC. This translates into CASTGGHEQYF.

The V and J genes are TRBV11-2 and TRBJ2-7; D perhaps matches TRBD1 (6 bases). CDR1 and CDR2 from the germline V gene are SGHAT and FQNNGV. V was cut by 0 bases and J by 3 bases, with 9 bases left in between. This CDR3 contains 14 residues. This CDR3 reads CASSLERGNYEQYF. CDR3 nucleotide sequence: TGTGCCAGCAGCTTAGAGAGGGGGAACTACGAGCAGTACTTC.

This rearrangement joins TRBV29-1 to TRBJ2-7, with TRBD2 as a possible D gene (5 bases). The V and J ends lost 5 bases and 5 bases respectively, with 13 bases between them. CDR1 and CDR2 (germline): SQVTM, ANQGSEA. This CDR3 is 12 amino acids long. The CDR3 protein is CSVRDRVHEQYF. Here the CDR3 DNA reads TGCAGCGTTCGGGATAGAGTCCACGAGCAGTACTTC.

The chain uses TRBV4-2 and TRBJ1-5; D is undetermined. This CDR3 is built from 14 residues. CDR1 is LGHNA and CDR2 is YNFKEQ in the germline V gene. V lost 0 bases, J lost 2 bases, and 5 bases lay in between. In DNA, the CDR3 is TGTGCCAGCAGCCAAGATCGGGGCAATCAGCCCCAGCATTTT. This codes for CASSQDRGNQPQHF.

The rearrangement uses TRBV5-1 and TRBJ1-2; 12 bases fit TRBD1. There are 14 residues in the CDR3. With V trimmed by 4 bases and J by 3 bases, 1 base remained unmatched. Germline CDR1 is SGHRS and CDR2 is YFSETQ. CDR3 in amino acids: CASSGTGGHYGYTF. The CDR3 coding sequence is TGCGCCAGCAGCGGGACAGGGGGCCACTATGGCTACACCTTC.

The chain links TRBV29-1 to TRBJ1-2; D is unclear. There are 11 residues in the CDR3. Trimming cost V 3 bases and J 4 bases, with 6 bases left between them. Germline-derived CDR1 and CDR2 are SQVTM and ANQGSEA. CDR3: CSVEVSYGYTF. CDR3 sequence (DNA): TGCAGCGTTGAGGTCAGCTATGGCTACACCTTC.

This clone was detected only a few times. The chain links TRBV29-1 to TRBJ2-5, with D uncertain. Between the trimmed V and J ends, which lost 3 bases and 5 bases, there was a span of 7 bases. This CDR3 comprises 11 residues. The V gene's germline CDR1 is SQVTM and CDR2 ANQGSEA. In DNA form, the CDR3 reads TGCAGCGTTGACCCATGGGAGACCCAGTACTTC. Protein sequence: CSVDPWETQYF.

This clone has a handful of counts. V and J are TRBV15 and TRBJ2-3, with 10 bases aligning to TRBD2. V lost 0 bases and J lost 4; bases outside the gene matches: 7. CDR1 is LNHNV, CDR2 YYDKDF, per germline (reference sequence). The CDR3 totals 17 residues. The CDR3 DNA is TGTGCCACCAGCAGAGATGTTGCTAGCGGGAGTGCAGATACGCAGTATTTT. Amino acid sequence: CATSRDVASGSADTQYF.

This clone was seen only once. The CDR3 DNA reads TGCGCCAGCAGCCCCGACATACGACAGGGAGGGACTGAAGCTTTCTTT. Its translation is CASSPDIRQGGTEAFF. The chain uses TRBV5-1 and TRBJ1-1, with TRBD1 identical over 7 bases. Germline lookup yields CDR1 SGHRS and CDR2 YFSETQ. There are 16 residues in the CDR3. Germline trimming cut 4 bases from V and 5 bases from J; bases unmatched to any gene: 14.